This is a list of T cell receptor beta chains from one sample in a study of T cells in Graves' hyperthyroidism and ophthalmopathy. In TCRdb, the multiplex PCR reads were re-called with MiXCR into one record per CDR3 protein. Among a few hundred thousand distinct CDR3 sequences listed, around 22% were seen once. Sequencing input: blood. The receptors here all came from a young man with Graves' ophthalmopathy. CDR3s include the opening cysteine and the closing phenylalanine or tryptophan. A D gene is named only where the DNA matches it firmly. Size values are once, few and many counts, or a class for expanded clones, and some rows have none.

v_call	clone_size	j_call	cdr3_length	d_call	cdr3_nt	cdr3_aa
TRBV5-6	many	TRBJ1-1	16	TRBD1	TGTGCCAGCAGCTTGTTCGGGACAGGGGGGTACACTGAAGCTTTCTTT	CASSLFGTGGYTEAFF
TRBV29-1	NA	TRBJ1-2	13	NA	TGCAGCGTTGCGTTGAGAAAGGGCTATGGCTACACCTTC	CSVALRKGYGYTF
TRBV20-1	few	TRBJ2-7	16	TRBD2	TGCAGTGCCCTCCACTTCAGGCTAGCGGGAGGCTACGAGCAGTACTTC	CSALHFRLAGGYEQYF
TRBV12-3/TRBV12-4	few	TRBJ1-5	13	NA	TGTGCCAGCAGGGAGGGGAGCAATCAGCCCCAGCATTTT	CASREGSNQPQHF
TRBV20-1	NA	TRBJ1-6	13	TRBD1	TGCAGTGCTTCGACAGGGAATAATTCACCCCTCCACTTT	CSASTGNNSPLHF
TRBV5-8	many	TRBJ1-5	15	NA	TGTGCCAGCAGCCGGAAGGGGGTCGGCAATCAGCCCCAGCATTTT	CASSRKGVGNQPQHF
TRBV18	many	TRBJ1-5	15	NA	TGTGCCAGCTCACCGACGGGGGGTAGCAATCAGCCCCAGCATTTT	CASSPTGGSNQPQHF
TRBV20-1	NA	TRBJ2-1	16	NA	TGCAGTGCTAGGCCGAGGACTGGAAACCCCTACAATGAGCAGTTCTTC	CSARPRTGNPYNEQFF
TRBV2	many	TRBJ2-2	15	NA	TGTGCCAGCTTAGGTAGCGGCCCGAACACCGGGGAGCTGTTTTTT	CASLGSGPNTGELFF
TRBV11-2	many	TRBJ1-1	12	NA	TGTGCCAGCAGCTTAGTCCGGAGAGAAGCTTTCTTT	CASSLVRREAFF
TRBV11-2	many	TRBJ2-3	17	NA	TGTGCCAGCACCCATAAGGGGGTGGCTTCAACATCAGATACGCAGTATTTT	CASTHKGVASTSDTQYF
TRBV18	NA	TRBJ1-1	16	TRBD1	TGTGCCAGCTCACCGGGACGACTGACAGGGGGCGCTGAAGCTTTCTTT	CASSPGRLTGGAEAFF
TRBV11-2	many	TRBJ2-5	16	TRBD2	TGTGCCAGCAGCCTAAAAGGGACTAGCGGGGAAGAGACCCAGTACTTC	CASSLKGTSGEETQYF
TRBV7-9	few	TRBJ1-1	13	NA	TGTGCCAGCAGCTTAGGAAGGGCCTCCGAAGCTTTCTTT	CASSLGRASEAFF
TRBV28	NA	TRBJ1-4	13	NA	TGTGCCAGCGCTCTGGGGGGGGATGAAAAACTGTTTTTT	CASALGGDEKLFF
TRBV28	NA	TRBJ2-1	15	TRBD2	TGTGCCAGCACCGCCAGCGGGAGAGCCTACAATGAGCAGTTCTTC	CASTASGRAYNEQFF
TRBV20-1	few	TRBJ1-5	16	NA	TGCAGTGCTAGAGGTGGTGGGGTGATTAGCAATCAGCCCCAGCATTTT	CSARGGGVISNQPQHF
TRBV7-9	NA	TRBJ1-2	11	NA	TGTGCCAGCAGCTCGGGGGTTGGCTACACCTTC	CASSSGVGYTF
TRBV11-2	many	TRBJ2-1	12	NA	TGTGCCAGCAGCTTACTAGCATGGGAGCAGTTCTTC	CASSLLAWEQFF
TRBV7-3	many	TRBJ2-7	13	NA	TGTGCCAGCAGCTTAAGCGTTGCGGACGAGCAGTACTTC	CASSLSVADEQYF
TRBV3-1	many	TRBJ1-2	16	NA	TGTGCCAGCAGCCCAGACTACAATGCGGTGGGCTATGGCTACACCTTC	CASSPDYNAVGYGYTF
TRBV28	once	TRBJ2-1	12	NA	TGTGCCAGCGGTGCATCCAACAATGAGCAGTTCTTC	CASGASNNEQFF